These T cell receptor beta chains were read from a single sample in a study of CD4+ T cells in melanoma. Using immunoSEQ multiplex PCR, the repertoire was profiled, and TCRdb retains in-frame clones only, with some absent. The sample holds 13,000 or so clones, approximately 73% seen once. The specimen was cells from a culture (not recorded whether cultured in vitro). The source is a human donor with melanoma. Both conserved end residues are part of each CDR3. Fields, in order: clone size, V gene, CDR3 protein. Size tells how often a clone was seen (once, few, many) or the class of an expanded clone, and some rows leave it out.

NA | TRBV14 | CASSQGGGWNTEAFF
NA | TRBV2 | CASSKLGTAAIQYF
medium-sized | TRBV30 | CAWEGDRYGYTF
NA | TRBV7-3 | CASSPDRAYEQYF
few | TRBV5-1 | CASSLDGTGLSYGYTF
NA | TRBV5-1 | CASGIIGTTLLNTGELFF
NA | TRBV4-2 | CASSRQTGNTGELFF
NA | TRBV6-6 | CAIRTPIGGYTF
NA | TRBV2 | CASREGMEQYF
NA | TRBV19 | CASSDSRIGGYTDTQYF
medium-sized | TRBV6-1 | CASPDSSYEQYF
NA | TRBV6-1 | CASTAIQASNQPQHF
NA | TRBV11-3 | CASSTRPTGVDQPQHF
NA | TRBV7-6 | CASSLAGSQRTQYF
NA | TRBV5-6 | CASSLGYGYTF
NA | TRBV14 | CASSQGLLAGGTYEQYF